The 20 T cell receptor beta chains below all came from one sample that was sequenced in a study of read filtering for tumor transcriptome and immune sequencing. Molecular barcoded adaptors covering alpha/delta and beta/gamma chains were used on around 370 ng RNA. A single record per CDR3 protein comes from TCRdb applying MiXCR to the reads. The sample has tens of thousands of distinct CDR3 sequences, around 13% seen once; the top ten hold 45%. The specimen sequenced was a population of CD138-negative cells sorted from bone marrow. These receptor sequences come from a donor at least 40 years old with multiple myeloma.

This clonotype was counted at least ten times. As DNA, the CDR3 is TGCAGCGTTTCGCCAGGGGGCGGTGAAAAACTGTTTTTT. Residues: CSVSPGGGEKLFF. This chain connects TRBV29-1 to TRBJ1-4; 8 bases fit TRBD1. Germline V gene sequence: CDR1 SQVTM, CDR2 ANQGSEA. The CDR3 extends over 13 amino acids. V shed 5 bases, J shed 7 bases, and the junction held 6 bases outside the gene matches.

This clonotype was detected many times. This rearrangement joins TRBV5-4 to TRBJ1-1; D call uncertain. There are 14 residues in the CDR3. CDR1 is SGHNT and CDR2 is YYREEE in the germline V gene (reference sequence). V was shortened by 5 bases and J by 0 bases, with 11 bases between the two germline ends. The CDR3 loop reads CASRATRMNTEAFF. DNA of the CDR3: TGTGCCAGCAGGGCTACCAGGATGAACACTGAAGCTTTCTTT.

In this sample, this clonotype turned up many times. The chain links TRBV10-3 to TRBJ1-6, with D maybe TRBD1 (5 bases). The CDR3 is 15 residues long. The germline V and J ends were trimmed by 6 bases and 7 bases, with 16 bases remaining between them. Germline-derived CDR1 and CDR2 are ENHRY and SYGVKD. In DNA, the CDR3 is TGTGCCATCAGGAGGAAAGACAGCCCAAATTCACCCCTCCACTTT. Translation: CAIRRKDSPNSPLHF.

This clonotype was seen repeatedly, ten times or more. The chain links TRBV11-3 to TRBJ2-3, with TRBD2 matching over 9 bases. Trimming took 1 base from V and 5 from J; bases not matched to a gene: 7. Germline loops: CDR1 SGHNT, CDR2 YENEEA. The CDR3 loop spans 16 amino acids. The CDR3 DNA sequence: TGTGCCAGCAGCTTAGGAATTAGCGGGAGTAGAGATACGCAGTATTTT. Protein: CASSLGISGSRDTQYF.

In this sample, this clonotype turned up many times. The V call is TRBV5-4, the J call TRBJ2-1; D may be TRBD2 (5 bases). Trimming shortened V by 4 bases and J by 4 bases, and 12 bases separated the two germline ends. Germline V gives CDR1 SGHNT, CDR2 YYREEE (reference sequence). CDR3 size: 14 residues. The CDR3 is CASSPALDYNEQFF. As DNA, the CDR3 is TGTGCCAGCAGCCCAGCACTAGATTACAATGAGCAGTTCTTC.

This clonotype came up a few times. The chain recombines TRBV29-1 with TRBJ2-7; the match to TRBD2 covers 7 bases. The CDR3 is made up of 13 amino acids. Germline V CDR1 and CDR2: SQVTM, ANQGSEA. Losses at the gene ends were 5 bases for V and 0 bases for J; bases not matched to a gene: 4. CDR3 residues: CSVKSGVSYEQYF. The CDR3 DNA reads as TGCAGCGTTAAGAGCGGGGTCTCCTACGAGCAGTACTTC.

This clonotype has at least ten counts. CDR3 DNA sequence: TGCAGCGTTGTCTGGACTTACGATGAGCAGTTCTTC. It yields the protein CSVVWTYDEQFF. V gene TRBV29-1 combines with J gene TRBJ2-1, with D tentatively TRBD2 (5 bases). There are 12 residues in the CDR3. The germline gives CDR1 SQVTM, CDR2 ANQGSEA. Trimming shortened V by 4 bases and J by 8 bases, and 12 bases separated the two germline ends.

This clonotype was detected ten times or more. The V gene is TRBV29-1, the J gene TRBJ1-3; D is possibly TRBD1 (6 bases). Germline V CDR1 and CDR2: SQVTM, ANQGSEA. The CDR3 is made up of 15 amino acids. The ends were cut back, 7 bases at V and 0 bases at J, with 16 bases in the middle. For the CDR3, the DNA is TGCAGCGCTGCCCCCACAGGGACCTCTGGAAACACCATATATTTT. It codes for CSAAPTGTSGNTIYF.

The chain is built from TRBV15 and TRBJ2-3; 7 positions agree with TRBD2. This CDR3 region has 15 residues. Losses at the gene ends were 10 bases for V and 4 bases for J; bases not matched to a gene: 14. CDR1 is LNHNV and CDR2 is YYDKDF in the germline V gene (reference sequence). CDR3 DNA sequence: TGTGCCATCTCTCTCGGCGGACTAGGGGCAGATACGCAGTATTTT. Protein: CAISLGGLGADTQYF.

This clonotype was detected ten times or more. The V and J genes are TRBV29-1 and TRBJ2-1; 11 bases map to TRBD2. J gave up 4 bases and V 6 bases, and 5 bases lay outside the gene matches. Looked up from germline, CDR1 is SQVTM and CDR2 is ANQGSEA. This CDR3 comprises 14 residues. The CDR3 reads CSVETSGIYNEQFF. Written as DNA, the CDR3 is TGCAGCGTGGAGACTAGCGGGATTTACAATGAGCAGTTCTTC.

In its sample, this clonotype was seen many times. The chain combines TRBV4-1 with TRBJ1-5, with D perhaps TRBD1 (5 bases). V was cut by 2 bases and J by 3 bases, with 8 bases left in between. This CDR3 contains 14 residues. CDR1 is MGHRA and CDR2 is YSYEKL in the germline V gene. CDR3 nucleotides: TGCGCCAGCAGCCAACGGGACCTCAATCAGCCCCAGCATTTT. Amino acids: CASSQRDLNQPQHF.

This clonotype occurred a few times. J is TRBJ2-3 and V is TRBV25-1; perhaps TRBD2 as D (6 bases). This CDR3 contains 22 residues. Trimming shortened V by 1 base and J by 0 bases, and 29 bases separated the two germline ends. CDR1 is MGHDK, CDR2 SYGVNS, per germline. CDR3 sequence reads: CASSEFAIGGVPRGNSTDTQYF. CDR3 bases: TGTGCCAGCAGTGAATTCGCCATCGGGGGAGTTCCCCGAGGGAATAGCACAGATACGCAGTATTTT.

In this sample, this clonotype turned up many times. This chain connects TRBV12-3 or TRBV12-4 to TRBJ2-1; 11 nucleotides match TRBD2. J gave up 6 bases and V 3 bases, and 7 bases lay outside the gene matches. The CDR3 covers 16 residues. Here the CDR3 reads CASSLALAGGFNEQFF. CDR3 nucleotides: TGTGCCAGCAGTTTGGCGCTAGCGGGAGGCTTCAATGAGCAGTTCTTC.

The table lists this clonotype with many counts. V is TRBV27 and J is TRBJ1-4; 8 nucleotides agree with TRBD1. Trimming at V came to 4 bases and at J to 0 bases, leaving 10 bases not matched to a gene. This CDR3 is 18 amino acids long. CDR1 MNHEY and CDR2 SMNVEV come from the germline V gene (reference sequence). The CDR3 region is CASSSFGTGAATNEKLFF. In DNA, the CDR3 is TGTGCCAGCAGTTCATTTGGGACAGGAGCTGCAACTAATGAAAAACTGTTTTTT.

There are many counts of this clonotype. In nucleotides, the CDR3 is TGCAGTGCTCACGACACAGGGAATAATTCACCCCTCCACTTT. As protein: CSAHDTGNNSPLHF. This chain connects TRBV20-1 to TRBJ1-6; maybe TRBD1 (6 bases). Germline values: CDR1 DFQATT, CDR2 SNEGSKA (reference sequence). This CDR3 spans 14 amino acids. Trimming cost V 5 bases and J 5 bases, with 13 bases left between them.

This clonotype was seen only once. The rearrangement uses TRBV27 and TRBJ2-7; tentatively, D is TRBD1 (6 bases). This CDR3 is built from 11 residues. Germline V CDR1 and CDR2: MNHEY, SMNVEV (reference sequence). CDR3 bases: TGTGTTATCAGTTTAGGACAGGAGCAGTACTTC. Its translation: CVISLGQEQYF.

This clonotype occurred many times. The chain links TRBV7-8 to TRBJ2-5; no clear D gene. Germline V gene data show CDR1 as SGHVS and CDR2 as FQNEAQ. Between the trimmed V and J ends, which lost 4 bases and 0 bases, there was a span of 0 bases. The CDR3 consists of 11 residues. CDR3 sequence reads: CASSYQETQYF. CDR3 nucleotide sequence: TGTGCCAGCAGCTACCAAGAGACCCAGTACTTC.

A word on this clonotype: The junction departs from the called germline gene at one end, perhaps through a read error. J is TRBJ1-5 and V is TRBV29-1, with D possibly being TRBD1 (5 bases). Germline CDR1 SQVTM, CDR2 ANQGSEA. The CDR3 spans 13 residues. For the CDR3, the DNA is TGCAGCGTTGCGGGGGAAAGCAATCAGACCCAGCATTTT. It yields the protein CSVAGESNQTQHF.

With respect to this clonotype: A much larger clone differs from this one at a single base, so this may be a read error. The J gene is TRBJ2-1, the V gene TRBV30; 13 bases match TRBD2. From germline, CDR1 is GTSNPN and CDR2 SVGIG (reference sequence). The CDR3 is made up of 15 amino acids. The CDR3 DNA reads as TGTGCCTGGGCCCTAACTAGCGGGAGGGGGAATGGGCAGTTCTTC. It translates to CAWALTSGRGNGQFF.

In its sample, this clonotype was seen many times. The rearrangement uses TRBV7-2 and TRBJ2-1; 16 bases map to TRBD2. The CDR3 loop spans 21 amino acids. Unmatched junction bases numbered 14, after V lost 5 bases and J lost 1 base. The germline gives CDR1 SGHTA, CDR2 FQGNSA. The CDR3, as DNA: TGTGCCAGCAGCCGCCGGAAGGGACTAGCGGGAGGGTTAAGGTCCTACAATGAGCAGTTCTTC. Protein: CASSRRKGLAGGLRSYNEQFF.